A selection of T cell receptor beta chains follows, all from one sample in a study of control samples from healthy donors and cancer patients. The protocol was immunoSEQ multiplex PCR, while the TCRdb copy is restricted to in-frame clones and leaves out a portion. The table lists roughly 100,000 clones, just over 85% of them singletons, with 12% to 15% in the top ten. The sample comprised blood. These receptors were collected from a man aged 25-40 years in good health. Each CDR3 is given with its conserved first and last residue. A D gene is named only where the DNA matches it firmly. Some rows mark clone size as missing; the rest say once, few, many or name a class of expanded clone.

j_call,d_call,clone_size,v_call,cdr3_aa,cdr3_nt
TRBJ1-3,NA,once,TRBV9,CASSPEGSGGFGANTIYF,TGTGCCAGCAGCCCAGAGGGATCCGGGGGCTTTGGGGCAAACACCATATATTTT
TRBJ1-2,NA,NA,TRBV6-6,CASSASDRVFDYTF,TGTGCCAGCAGTGCCTCCGACCGGGTTTTCGACTACACCTTC
TRBJ2-3,TRBD2,NA,TRBV18,CASSPLRLAGEPDTQYF,TGTGCCAGCTCACCACTTAGACTAGCGGGAGAACCTGATACGCAGTATTTT
TRBJ1-1,NA,NA,TRBV10-2,CASKWGNTEAFF,TGCGCCAGCAAATGGGGGAACACTGAAGCTTTCTTT
TRBJ1-1,NA,NA,TRBV30,CAWSVQAGVNTEAFF,TGTGCCTGGAGTGTACAGGCCGGGGTGAACACTGAAGCTTTCTTT
TRBJ2-7,NA,once,TRBV27,CASSWRGSYEQYF,TGTGCCAGCTCCTGGAGGGGCTCCTACGAGCAGTACTTC
TRBJ1-2,NA,NA,TRBV4-1,CASSQSTVTNYGYTF,TGCGCCAGCAGCCAGTCCACTGTAACTAACTATGGCTACACCTTC
TRBJ2-3,TRBD1,NA,TRBV5-6,CASSNVWDRSADTQYF,TGTGCCAGCAGCAATGTTTGGGACAGGTCGGCAGATACGCAGTATTTT
TRBJ2-1,NA,NA,TRBV5-1,CASSLASLALSSYNEQFF,TGCGCCAGCAGCTTGGCCAGTTTAGCGCTGAGCTCCTACAATGAGCAGTTCTTC
TRBJ2-3,TRBD2,NA,TRBV5-1,CASSLLPGLAGTDTQYF,TGCGCCAGCAGCCTCTTACCGGGACTAGCGGGCACAGATACGCAGTATTTT
TRBJ1-2,TRBD1,NA,TRBV5-4,CASSLGQGTVTRGYTF,TGTGCCAGCAGCTTGGGCCAAGGGACAGTAACCCGAGGCTACACCTTC
TRBJ1-5,TRBD1,NA,TRBV19,CASSIDRQGGQPQHF,TGTGCCAGTAGTATAGATCGACAGGGAGGTCAGCCCCAGCATTTT
TRBJ1-6,TRBD1,NA,TRBV28,CASSLKGQGVRSPLHF,TGTGCCAGCAGTTTAAAGGGACAGGGGGTTCGATCACCCCTCCACTTT
TRBJ2-4,NA,NA,TRBV21-1,CASSKDRDRDDGIQYF,TGTGCCAGCAGCAAAGACCGGGACAGGGATGATGGCATTCAGTACTTC
TRBJ2-1,TRBD2,NA,TRBV11-3,CASSLGGRSRGEQFF,TGTGCCAGCAGCTTAGGCGGGAGGTCGCGGGGGGAGCAGTTCTTC
TRBJ2-5,NA,NA,TRBV18,CASSRDIKQETQYF,TGTGCCAGCTCACGGGACATAAAACAAGAGACCCAGTACTTC
TRBJ2-1,TRBD2,NA,TRBV7-9,CASSDGLAGDNEQFF,TGTGCCAGCAGCGACGGACTAGCGGGAGACAATGAGCAGTTCTTC
TRBJ2-7,NA,NA,TRBV5-6,CASSSTGGPEQYF,TGTGCCAGCAGCTCTACCGGGGGCCCCGAGCAGTACTTC
TRBJ2-5,NA,NA,TRBV5-1,CASSLSETQYF,TGCGCCAGCAGCTTGTCAGAGACCCAGTACTTC
TRBJ1-1,TRBD1,NA,TRBV11-3,CASSLQGSNTEAFF,TGTGCCAGCAGCCTACAGGGGTCCAACACTGAAGCTTTCTTT